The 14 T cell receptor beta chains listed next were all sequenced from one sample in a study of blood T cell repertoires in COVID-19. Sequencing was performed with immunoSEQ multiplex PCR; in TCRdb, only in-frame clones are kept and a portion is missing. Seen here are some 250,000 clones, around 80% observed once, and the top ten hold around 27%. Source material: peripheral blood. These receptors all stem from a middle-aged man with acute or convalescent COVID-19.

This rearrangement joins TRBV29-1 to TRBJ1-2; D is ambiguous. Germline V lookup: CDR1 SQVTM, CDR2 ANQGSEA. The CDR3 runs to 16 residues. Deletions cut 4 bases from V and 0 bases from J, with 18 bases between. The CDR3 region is CSVAAGGPPSNYGYTF. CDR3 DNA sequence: TGCAGCGTTGCCGCTGGAGGGCCCCCTTCTAACTATGGCTACACCTTC.

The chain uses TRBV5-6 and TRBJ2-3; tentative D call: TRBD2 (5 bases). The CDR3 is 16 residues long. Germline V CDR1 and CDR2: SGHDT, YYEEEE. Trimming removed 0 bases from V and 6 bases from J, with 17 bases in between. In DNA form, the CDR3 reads TGTGCCAGCAGCTTGGTGTCTAGCAGTAGCCCGGATACGCAGTATTTT. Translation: CASSLVSSSSPDTQYF.

This CDR3 reads CAISEGGQANYGYTF. The CDR3 bases are TGTGCCATCAGTGAGGGAGGACAGGCCAACTATGGCTACACCTTC. J is TRBJ1-2 and V is TRBV10-3; 7 bases are a match to TRBD1. Looked up from germline, CDR1 is ENHRY and CDR2 is SYGVKD. The junction had 5 bases not matched to a gene; V was cut back by 2 bases and J by 2 bases. The CDR3 is made up of 15 amino acids.

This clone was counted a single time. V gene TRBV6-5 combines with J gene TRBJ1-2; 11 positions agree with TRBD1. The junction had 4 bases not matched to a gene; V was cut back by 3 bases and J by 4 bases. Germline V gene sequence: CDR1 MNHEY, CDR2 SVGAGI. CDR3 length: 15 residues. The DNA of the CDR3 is TGTGCCAGCAGTTATCTTGGGACAGGGGGCTATGGCTACACCTTC. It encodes CASSYLGTGGYGYTF.

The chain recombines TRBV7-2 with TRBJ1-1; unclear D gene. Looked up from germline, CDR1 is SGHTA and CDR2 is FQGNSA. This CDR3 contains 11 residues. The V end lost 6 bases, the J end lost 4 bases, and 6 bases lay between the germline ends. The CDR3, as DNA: TGTGCCAGCAGAATCTTCACTGAAGCTTTCTTT. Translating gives CASRIFTEAFF. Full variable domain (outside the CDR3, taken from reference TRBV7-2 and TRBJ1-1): GAGVSQSPSNKVTEKGKDVELRCDPISGHTALYWYRQSLGQGLEFLIYFQGNSAPDKSGLPSDRFSAERTGGSVSTLTIQRTQQEDSAVYLCASRIFTEAFFGQGTRLTVV.

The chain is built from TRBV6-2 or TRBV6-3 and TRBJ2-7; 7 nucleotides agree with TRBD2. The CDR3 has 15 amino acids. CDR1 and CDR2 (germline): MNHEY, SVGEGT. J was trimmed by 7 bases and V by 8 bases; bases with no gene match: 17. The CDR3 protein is CASGPSGGGPSEQYF. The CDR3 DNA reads TGTGCCAGCGGCCCGTCTGGGGGAGGGCCGTCTGAGCAGTACTTC.

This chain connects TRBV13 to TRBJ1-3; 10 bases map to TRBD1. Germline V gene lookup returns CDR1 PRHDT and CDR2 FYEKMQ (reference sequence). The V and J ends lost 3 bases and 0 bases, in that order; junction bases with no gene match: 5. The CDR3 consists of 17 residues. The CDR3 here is CASSLGQGLSSGNTIYF. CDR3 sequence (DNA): TGTGCCAGCAGCTTGGGACAGGGGTTAAGCTCTGGAAACACCATATATTTT.

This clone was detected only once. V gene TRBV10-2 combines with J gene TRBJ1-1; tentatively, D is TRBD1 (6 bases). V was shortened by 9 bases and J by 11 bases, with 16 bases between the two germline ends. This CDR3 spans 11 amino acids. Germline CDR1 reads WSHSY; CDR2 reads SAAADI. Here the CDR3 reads CASKAGVDAFF. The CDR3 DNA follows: TGCGCCAGTAAGGCAGGGGTCGATGCTTTCTTT.

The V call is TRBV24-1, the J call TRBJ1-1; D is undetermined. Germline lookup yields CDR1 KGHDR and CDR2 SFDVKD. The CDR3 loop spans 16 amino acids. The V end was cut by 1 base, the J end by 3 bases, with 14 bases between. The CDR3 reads CATSDLMGPPDTEAFF. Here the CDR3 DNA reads TGTGCCACCAGTGATTTAATGGGCCCCCCGGACACTGAAGCTTTCTTT.

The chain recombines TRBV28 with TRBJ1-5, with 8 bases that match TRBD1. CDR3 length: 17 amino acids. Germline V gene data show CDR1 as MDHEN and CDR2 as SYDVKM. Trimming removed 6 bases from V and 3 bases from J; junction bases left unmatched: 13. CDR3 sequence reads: CASRLGQGGKPNQPQHF. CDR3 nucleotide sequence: TGTGCCAGCAGACTTGGACAGGGCGGCAAACCCAATCAGCCCCAGCATTTT.

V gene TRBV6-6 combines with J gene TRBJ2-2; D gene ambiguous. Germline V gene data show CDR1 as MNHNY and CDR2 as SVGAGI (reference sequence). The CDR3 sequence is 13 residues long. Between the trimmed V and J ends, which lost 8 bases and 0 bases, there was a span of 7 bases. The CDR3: CASAGTNTGELFF. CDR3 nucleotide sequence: TGTGCCAGCGCAGGAACGAACACCGGGGAGCTGTTTTTT.

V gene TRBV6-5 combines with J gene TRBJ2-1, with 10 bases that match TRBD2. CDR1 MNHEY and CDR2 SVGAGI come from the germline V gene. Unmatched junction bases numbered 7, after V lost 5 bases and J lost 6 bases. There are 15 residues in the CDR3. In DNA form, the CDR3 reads TGTGCCAGCAGTACTAGCGGGATGGGGAGCAATGAGCAGTTCTTC. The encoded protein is CASSTSGMGSNEQFF.

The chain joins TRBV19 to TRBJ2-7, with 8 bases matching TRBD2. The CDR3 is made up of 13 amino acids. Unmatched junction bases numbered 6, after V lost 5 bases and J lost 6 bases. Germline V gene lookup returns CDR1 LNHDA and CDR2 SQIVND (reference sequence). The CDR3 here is CASSSLAVGEQYF. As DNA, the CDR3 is TGTGCCAGTAGTTCACTAGCGGTCGGCGAGCAGTACTTC.

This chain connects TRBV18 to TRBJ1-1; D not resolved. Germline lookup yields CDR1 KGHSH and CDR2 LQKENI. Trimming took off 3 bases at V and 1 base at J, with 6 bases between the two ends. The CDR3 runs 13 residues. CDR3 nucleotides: TGTGCCAGCTCACCCGGGGAGAACACTGAAGCTTTCTTT. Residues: CASSPGENTEAFF.